This TCR beta chain comes out of a study of beta chain features in type 1 diabetes. At the level of the study: Sorted cell examination encompassed approximately 110 million cells across all samples. Whole-study results and caveats: Sequencing the cDNA could make cells with high TCR expression show up more than they should. Amplification by PCR could prefer shorter templates, with the same effect in patients and controls. Shortening that was moderate but significant affected the TCRB CDR3s of Type 1 diabetes patients in all four CD4+ subsets.

Expressed TCRB transcripts were sequenced after all isolated RNA was converted to cDNA. TCRdb's table, derived via immunoSEQ multiplex PCR, lists solely in-frame clones and lacks some. The sample holds about 230,000 clones, roughly 17% seen once. The sample holds a few counts of this clone. Its antigen is as yet unknown. Looked up from germline, CDR1 is MDHEN and CDR2 is SYDVKM. This CDR3 spans 16 amino acids. Germline trimming cut 5 bases from V and 4 bases from J; bases unmatched to any gene: 13. CD4+ cells of the naive, central memory, regulatory and stem cell-like memory types were sorted via CD45RO/CCR7/CD25/CD127/CD95/CD27.

The sequenced sample consisted of naive CD4+ T cells from blood. This chain uses TRBV28 with TRBJ2-5, with 7 bases fitting TRBD1. The sequence was collected from a man aged 30 to 45 with type 1 diabetes. The CDR3 region is CASSPPGQLDGETQYF. CDR3 coding DNA: TGTGCCAGCAGTCCGCCGGGACAGCTTGACGGAGAGACCCAGTACTTC.